This T cell receptor (beta chain) was sequenced during a study of blood T cells in healthy people across ages. Whole-study results and caveats: CMV status of donors was unknown, possibly confounding expanded clonotype changes. Measured against age, TCR beta diversity per million T cells decreased in a roughly linear manner.

PCR was performed a second time for about 7 to 11 cycles using a sample-barcoded 5' primer and a J-beta primer mix. A tag from a template-switch adaptor with 12 random nucleotides marked each cDNA molecule. TCRdb fed the 5' RACE reads into MiXCR, producing one record per CDR3 protein. Among over 1,500,000 distinct CDR3 sequences listed, roughly 49% were seen once. Germline CDR1 reads MGHRA; CDR2 reads YSYEKL. CDR3 size: 16 residues. The V end was cut by 1 base, the J end by 2 bases, with 15 bases between. Remarks on this clonotype: Its antigen is still unknown.

The receptor comes from a woman aged 35 to 49 in good health. The sample consisted of blood. The V call is TRBV4-1, the J call TRBJ2-7; D may be TRBD1 or TRBD2 (5 bases each). The CDR3 loop is CASSQVSGTGTYEQYF. The CDR3 DNA reads TGCGCCAGCAGCCAAGTCTCCGGGACGGGAACCTACGAGCAGTACTTC.